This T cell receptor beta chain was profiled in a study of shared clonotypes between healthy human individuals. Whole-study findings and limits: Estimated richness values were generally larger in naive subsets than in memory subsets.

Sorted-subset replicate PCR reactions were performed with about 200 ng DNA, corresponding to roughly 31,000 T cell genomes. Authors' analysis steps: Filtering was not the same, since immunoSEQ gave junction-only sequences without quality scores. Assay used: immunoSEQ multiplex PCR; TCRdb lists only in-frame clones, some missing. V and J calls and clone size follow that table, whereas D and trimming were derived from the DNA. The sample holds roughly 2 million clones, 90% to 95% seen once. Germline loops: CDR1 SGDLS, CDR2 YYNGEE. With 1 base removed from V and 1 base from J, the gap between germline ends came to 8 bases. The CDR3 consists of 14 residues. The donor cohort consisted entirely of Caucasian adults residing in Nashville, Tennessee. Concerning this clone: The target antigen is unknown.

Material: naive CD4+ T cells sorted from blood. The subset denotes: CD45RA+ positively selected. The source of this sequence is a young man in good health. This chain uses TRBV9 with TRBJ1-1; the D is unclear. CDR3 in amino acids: CASSVNRKNTEAFF. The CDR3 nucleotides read TGTGCCAGCAGCGTAAACAGAAAGAACACTGAAGCTTTCTTT.